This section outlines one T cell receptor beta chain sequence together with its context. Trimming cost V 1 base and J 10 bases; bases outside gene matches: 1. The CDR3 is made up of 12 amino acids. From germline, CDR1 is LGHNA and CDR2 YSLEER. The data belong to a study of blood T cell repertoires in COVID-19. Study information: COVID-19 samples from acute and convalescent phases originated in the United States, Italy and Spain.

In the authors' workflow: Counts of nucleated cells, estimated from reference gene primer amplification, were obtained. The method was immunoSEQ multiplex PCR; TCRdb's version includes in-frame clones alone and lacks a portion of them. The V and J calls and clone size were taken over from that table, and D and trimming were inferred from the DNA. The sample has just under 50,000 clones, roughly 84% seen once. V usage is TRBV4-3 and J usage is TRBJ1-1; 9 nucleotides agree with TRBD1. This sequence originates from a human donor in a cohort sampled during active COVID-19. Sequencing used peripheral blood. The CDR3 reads CASSQGTGAAFF. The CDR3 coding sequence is TGCGCCAGCAGCCAAGGGACAGGGGCAGCTTTCTTT.